This entry concerns a single T cell receptor beta chain. At one of its ends the junction is not consistent with the germline gene, which may arise from a read error. These data belong to a study of T cells in Graves' hyperthyroidism and ophthalmopathy. Germline-derived CDR1 and CDR2 are WSHSY and SAAADI. This CDR3 region has 15 residues. It was considered stable Graves' hyperthyroidism when ophthalmopathy did not progress within 18 months. TCR beta CDR3 regions were amplified from RNA. A set of HTBI primers served as the primers for a first-round RT-PCR of the TCR CDR3. TCRdb re-called the multiplex PCR reads with MiXCR, one entry per CDR3 protein. The sample contains 750,000 to 900,000 distinct CDR3 sequences, 35% to 40% of which appear only once.

The chain has TRBV10-2 and TRBJ1-1; the D gene is possibly TRBD1 (6 bases). Material for sequencing was blood. The receptor was derived from a man aged 18 to 30 with Graves' hyperthyroidism. The CDR3 reads CASSRPGHAPTEAFF. In nucleotides, the CDR3 is TGTGCCAGCAGCCGCCCGGGACACGCTCCAACTGAAGCTTTCTTT.